The T cell receptor beta chain described here comes from a study of CD8+ T cells in alopecia areata. A remark on this clone: No antigen is known for it.

Treatment: oral pan-JAK inhibitor, 5-10 mg twice daily. Isolation of CD4+ and CD8+ T cells from PBMCs was achieved by sorting. After isolation, RNA underwent reverse transcription to generate cDNA as the sequencing template. Data came from immunoSEQ multiplex PCR; TCRdb stores just in-frame clones and leaves some out. The sample carries 150,000 to 200,000 clones, approximately 65% recorded once. Whole-study findings and limits: An increase in clonality over normal scalp was evident in lesional scalp, especially alopecia totalis/universalis.

Trimming took 6 bases from V and 4 from J, leaving 15 bases between them. Germline V gives CDR1 MNHEY, CDR2 SMNVEV (reference sequence). This CDR3 comprises 14 residues. The sequence was collected from a human donor with alopecia areata. The sample here was CD4+ T cells sorted from blood, taken at week 4, from a patient treated with tofacitinib. V usage is TRBV27 and J usage is TRBJ1-2; possible D gene TRBD1, 5 bases. The CDR3 region is CASSSLGVGYGYTF. The CDR3 region has the DNA TGTGCCAGCAGCTCTTTGGGGGTCGGCTATGGCTACACCTTC.